What follows are 18 T cell receptor beta chains derived from one specimen sequenced in a study of blood T cell repertoires in COVID-19. Using immunoSEQ multiplex PCR, the repertoire was profiled, and TCRdb retains in-frame clones only, with some absent. The sample comprises under 95,000 clones, about 90% of which are singletons, and about a sixth rests with the top ten. Sequenced sample: peripheral blood. All receptors come from an elderly man in a cohort sampled during active COVID-19.

This rearrangement joins TRBV19 to TRBJ1-2; D gene unclear. CDR1 and CDR2 (germline): LNHDA, SQIVND (reference sequence). The length of the CDR3 is 15 residues. V was clipped by 3 bases and J by 2 bases, with 13 bases between them. CDR3 in amino acids: CASSMSPGGNYGYTF. The CDR3 nucleotides are TGTGCCAGTAGTATGTCGCCGGGAGGGAACTATGGCTACACCTTC.

This chain uses TRBV2 with TRBJ1-6; maybe TRBD1 (5 bases). The V end was cut by 3 bases, the J end by 9 bases, with 18 bases between. From germline, CDR1 is SNHLY and CDR2 FYNNEI. The CDR3 has 16 amino acids. The CDR3, as DNA: TGTGCCAGCAGTGAGGGAGGGGACCTATTGGGTTCACCCCTCCACTTT. This translates into CASSEGGDLLGSPLHF.

The V gene is TRBV24-1, the J gene TRBJ2-6; D gene ambiguous. Germline V gives CDR1 KGHDR, CDR2 SFDVKD. CDR3 size: 16 residues. V was trimmed by 3 bases and J by 0 bases, leaving 8 bases between them. The CDR3 loop is CATSDDSGSGANVLTF. The CDR3 coding sequence is TGTGCCACCAGTGATGATAGTGGCTCTGGGGCCAACGTCCTGACTTTC.

The J gene is TRBJ2-7, the V gene TRBV29-1; 8 bases fit TRBD2. This CDR3 is 14 amino acids long. Germline trimming cut 5 bases from V and 12 bases from J; bases unmatched to any gene: 18. The germline V gene has CDR1 SQVTM and CDR2 ANQGSEA. The CDR3 protein is CSVTSGLAGTRLYV. The CDR3 DNA reads TGCAGCGTTACTTCCGGGTTAGCGGGGACCCGTCTGTACGTC.

This chain links TRBV5-5 with TRBJ2-7; no definite D call. This CDR3 comprises 11 residues. Germline CDR1 SGHKS, CDR2 YYEKEE (reference sequence). Trimming pared 0 bases from V and 4 bases from J, leaving 2 bases between. CDR3 DNA sequence: TGTGCCAGCAGCTTGGTATACGAGCAGTACTTC. It specifies CASSLVYEQYF.

The genes are TRBV5-1 and TRBJ2-7, with 14 nucleotides matching TRBD2. The CDR3 has 17 amino acids. Unmatched junction bases numbered 6, after V lost 4 bases and J lost 0 bases. Per germline, CDR1 SGHRS and CDR2 YFSETQ. The CDR3 DNA sequence: TGCGCCAGCAGCGCGGGACTAGCGGGGGTCGGCTCCTACGAGCAGTACTTC. Translated: CASSAGLAGVGSYEQYF.

The chain employs TRBV2 and TRBJ1-2; tentatively, D is TRBD1 (6 bases). CDR1 and CDR2 (germline): SNHLY, FYNNEI. The V end was cut by 4 bases, the J end by 4 bases, with 31 bases between. The CDR3 is 20 residues long. As DNA, the CDR3 is TGTGCCAGCAGTGCCTTCCTGTCAGGGGAGCCTAGATCGGTACTCTATGGCTACACCTTC. Translation: CASSAFLSGEPRSVLYGYTF.

This clone appeared a few times. The chain joins TRBV3-1 (or the pseudogene TRBV3-2) to TRBJ1-1; a weak D match, TRBD1 (5 bases). The V gene lost 1 base and the J gene lost 3 bases, with 9 bases spanning the gap. The CDR3 is 14 amino acids. CDR1 is LGHDT and CDR2 is YNNKEL in the germline V gene (reference sequence). The CDR3 spells CASSQADRYTEAFF. CDR3 bases: TGTGCCAGCAGCCAAGCCGACAGATACACTGAAGCTTTCTTT.

The genes are TRBV5-1 and TRBJ2-1; D possibly corresponds to TRBD1 (6 bases). Trimming stripped 6 bases from V and 0 bases from J, with 13 bases between. This CDR3 has 15 amino acids. CDR1 is SGHRS, CDR2 YFSETQ, per germline. The CDR3 loop is CASNPTGSSYNEQFF. The CDR3 region has the DNA TGCGCCAGCAACCCGACAGGTTCCTCCTACAATGAGCAGTTCTTC.

The chain employs TRBV5-4 and TRBJ1-4; D remains ambiguous. Germline-derived CDR1 and CDR2 are SGHNT and YYREEE (reference sequence). This CDR3 has 13 residues. Trimming took 2 bases from V and 0 from J, leaving 2 bases between them. CDR3: CASSFATNEKLFF. CDR3 nucleotides: TGTGCCAGCAGCTTCGCAACTAATGAAAAACTGTTTTTT.

This rearrangement joins TRBV9 to TRBJ1-5, with a weak D call TRBD1 (5 bases). The CDR3 sequence is 14 residues long. Germline V gene data show CDR1 as SGDLS and CDR2 as YYNGEE. The V and J ends lost 3 bases and 5 bases respectively, with 12 bases between them. The CDR3 spells CASSAGLQDQPQHF. CDR3 DNA sequence: TGTGCCAGCAGCGCGGGACTCCAGGATCAGCCCCAGCATTTT. Filled out from reference TRBV9 and TRBJ1-5, the complete variable domain reads DSGVTQTPKHLITATGQRVTLRCSPRSGDLSVYWYQQSLDQGLQFLIQYYNGEERAKGNILERFSAQQFPDLHSELNLSSLELGDSALYFCASSAGLQDQPQHFGDGTRLSIL.

The chain has TRBV10-3 and TRBJ2-7, with 8 bases identical to TRBD2. CDR1 is ENHRY, CDR2 SYGVKD, per germline. V dropped 7 bases and J dropped 6; count of bases not matched to a gene: 11. The CDR3 length is 14 residues. The CDR3 nucleotides read TGTGCCATCAAATTTGGGCGGGGGGTGGCCGAGCAGTACTTC. As protein: CAIKFGRGVAEQYF.

Only one count was recorded for this clone. This chain uses TRBV10-3 with TRBJ1-5, with TRBD1 matching 9 bases. With V trimmed by 4 bases and J by 6 bases, 4 bases remained unmatched. In germline, CDR1 is ENHRY, CDR2 SYGVKD. CDR3 length: 14 amino acids. CDR3 loop: CAISGQGQGQPQHF. The CDR3, as DNA: TGTGCCATCAGTGGACAGGGACAGGGTCAGCCCCAGCATTTT.

Notes on this clone: One junction end disagrees with the germline gene, perhaps due to a read error. This chain uses TRBV2 with TRBJ1-4, with a tentative D call TRBD1 (5 bases). CDR3 size: 13 residues. Germline V lookup: CDR1 SNHLY, CDR2 FYNNEI. DNA for the CDR3: TGTGCCAGCAGGACGGACACGAATGAAGATCGCGTTTTT. It specifies CASRTDTNEDRVF.

The chain is built from TRBV7-3 and TRBJ2-3; 7 positions agree with TRBD1. This CDR3 region has 14 residues. Trimming cost V 0 bases and J 4 bases; bases outside gene matches: 1. Germline V gene data show CDR1 as SGHTA and CDR2 as FQGTGA. The CDR3 spells CASSLTGGSDTQYF. Written as DNA, the CDR3 is TGTGCCAGCAGCTTAACAGGGGGCTCAGATACGCAGTATTTT.

The V call is TRBV5-1, the J call TRBJ2-5; 10 bases fit TRBD2. V was pared by 4 bases and J by 1 base, with 7 bases of the junction left unmatched. This CDR3 is 16 amino acids long. CDR1 and CDR2 from the germline V gene are SGHRS and YFSETQ. The CDR3: CASSATSGTSQETQYF. CDR3 nucleotides: TGCGCCAGCAGCGCCACTAGCGGGACCTCCCAAGAGACCCAGTACTTC. The variable domain in full, with the rest retrieved from reference TRBV5-1 and TRBJ2-5, is KAGVTQTPRYLIKTRGQQVTLSCSPISGHRSVSWYQQTPGQGLQFLFEYFSETQRNKGNFPGRFSGRQFSNSRSEMNVSTLELGDSALYLCASSATSGTSQETQYFGPGTRLLVL.

A remark on this clone: The junction departs from germline at one end; a sequencing error may be responsible. The rearrangement joins TRBV29-1 to TRBJ2-5, with a weak D call TRBD1 (6 bases). From germline, CDR1 is SQVTM and CDR2 ANQGSEA. This CDR3 has 13 amino acids. CDR3 nucleotides: TGCAGCGGTGAACTGGACAGTCGGGAGACCCAGTACTTC. Encoded protein: CSGELDSRETQYF.

The rearrangement joins TRBV24-1 to TRBJ2-3; TRBD2 matches 9 bases. The length of the CDR3 is 14 residues. Germline V gives CDR1 KGHDR, CDR2 SFDVKD. Trimming took 6 bases from V and 3 from J; bases not matched to a gene: 3. Written as DNA, the CDR3 is TGTGCCACCAGTCCTAGCGGGAATACAGATACGCAGTATTTT. It is translated as CATSPSGNTDTQYF.